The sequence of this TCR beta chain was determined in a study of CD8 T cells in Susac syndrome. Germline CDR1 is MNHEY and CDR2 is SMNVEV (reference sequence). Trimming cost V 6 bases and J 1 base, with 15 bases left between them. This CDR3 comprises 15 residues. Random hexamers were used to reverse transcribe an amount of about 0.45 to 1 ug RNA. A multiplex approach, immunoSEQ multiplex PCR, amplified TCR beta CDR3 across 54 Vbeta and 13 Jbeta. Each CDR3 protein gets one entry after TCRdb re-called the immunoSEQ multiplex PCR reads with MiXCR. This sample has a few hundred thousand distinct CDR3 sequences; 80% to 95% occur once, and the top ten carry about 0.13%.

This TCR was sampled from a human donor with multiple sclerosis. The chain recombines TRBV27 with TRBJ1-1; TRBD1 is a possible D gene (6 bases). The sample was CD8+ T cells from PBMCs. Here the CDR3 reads CASRILGTPNTEAFF. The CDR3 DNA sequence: TGTGCCAGCAGAATCCTCGGGACACCGAACACTGAAGCTTTCTTT.